This T cell receptor (beta chain) was found in a study of blood T cell repertoires in COVID-19. The germline gives CDR1 LNHNV, CDR2 YYDKDF (reference sequence). The length of the CDR3 is 13 residues. Trimming pared 1 base from V and 4 bases from J, leaving 8 bases between. Those enrolled, adults aged 18 to 89 years, came from about two dozen US areas. Categorization into cohorts depended on clinical history that participants reported. Using immunoSEQ multiplex PCR, the repertoire was profiled, and TCRdb retains in-frame clones only, with some absent. The sample holds 200,000 to 250,000 clones; approximately 90% are singletons and the top ten take around 2.7%.

The rearrangement links TRBV15 to TRBJ2-7; no clear D gene. This receptor was taken from a woman aged 25 to 39 who had recovered from COVID-19. Sequencing used PBMCs or T cells enriched from blood (not recorded which). The CDR3 reads CATSRGESYEQYF. The CDR3, as DNA: TGTGCCACCAGCAGAGGCGAATCGTACGAGCAGTACTTC.